The source of this T cell receptor beta chain is a study of blood T cells in healthy people across ages. Trimming removed 5 bases at V and 6 bases at J, with 14 bases between. The CDR3 is 13 amino acids. In germline, CDR1 is SGHRS, CDR2 YFSETQ. Next came a second PCR, run for 7 to 11 cycles, which used a sample-barcoded 5' primer along with a J-beta primer mix. TCRdb recomputed calls from the 5' RACE reads with MiXCR, one row per CDR3 protein. This table has about 1,500,000 distinct CDR3 sequences, 28% appearing once. The chain joins TRBV5-1 to TRBJ1-2; D is perhaps TRBD1 (5 bases). Source material: blood. The receptor's source is a woman aged 30 to 39 in good health. The CDR3 DNA reads TGCGCCAGCAGGGAGGTACAGGAGAATGGCTACACCTTC. Translated, it gives CASREVQENGYTF.